The sequence of this T cell receptor (beta chain) was determined in a study of blood T cell repertoires in COVID-19. Study overall: Researchers got acute and convalescent COVID-19 samples from the United States, Italy and Spain. Nucleic acid was either cDNA or gDNA, and it came from T cells, B-cell-depleted T cells, or PBMCs.

As handled by the study authors: Researchers report that nucleated cell counts were estimated from reference gene primer amplification. Sequenced by immunoSEQ multiplex PCR; TCRdb stores in-frame clones only, minus some. That table supplies the V and J calls and clone size; D and trimming were determined from the DNA. In the table there are some 210,000 clones, approximately 82% of which are singletons. V trimming: 10 bases; J trimming: 2 bases; junction bases outside the gene matches: 5. This CDR3 has 14 amino acids. CDR1 and CDR2 (germline): LNHDA, SQIVND (reference sequence). The material sequenced was peripheral blood. The J gene is TRBJ1-5, the V gene TRBV19; 10 nucleotides line up with TRBD1. The clonotype comes from a man in his fifties or sixties with active or convalescent COVID-19. The CDR3 here is CATAGTGGNQPQHF. For the CDR3, the DNA is TGTGCCACAGCCGGGACAGGGGGCAATCAGCCCCAGCATTTT.